The 8 T cell receptor beta chains presented below share a single source sample, sequenced in a study of cytomegalovirus exposure and HLA in healthy donors. 60 Vbeta and 13 Jbeta primers were used in PCR. Assay: immunoSEQ multiplex PCR; the TCRdb copy retains only in-frame clones and omits some. The data show approximately 170,000 clones, roughly 80% seen once. The sequenced sample was PBMCs. These receptor sequences come from a man aged 45-60 years in good health and CMV-seropositive.

The rearrangement links TRBV4-2 to TRBJ1-3, with D unclear. The V gene lost 0 bases and the J gene lost 3 bases, with 12 bases spanning the gap. CDR1 and CDR2 from the germline V gene are LGHNA and YNFKEQ. This CDR3 region has 16 residues. DNA for the CDR3: TGTGCCAGCAGCCAAGATGCCGGACTAGTTGGAAACACCATATATTTT. Encoded protein: CASSQDAGLVGNTIYF.

V gene TRBV2 combines with J gene TRBJ2-5; no firm D call. The germline V and J ends were trimmed by 4 bases and 13 bases, with 4 bases remaining between them. CDR3 size: 8 residues. Germline values: CDR1 SNHLY, CDR2 FYNNEI. DNA for the CDR3: TGTGCCAGCAGTGCTACGTACTTC. Encoded protein: CASSATYF.

The chain joins TRBV18 to TRBJ2-7, with D unresolved. The CDR3 is made up of 13 amino acids. Looked up from germline, CDR1 is KGHSH and CDR2 is LQKENI. With 3 bases removed from V and 1 base from J, the gap between germline ends came to 7 bases. This CDR3 is CASSPSQSYEQYF. The CDR3 DNA reads TGTGCCAGCTCACCGTCCCAGTCCTACGAGCAGTACTTC.

This clone was seen just once. The gene calls are TRBV19 and TRBJ2-2; possible D gene TRBD2, 5 bases. The germline CDR1 and CDR2 sequences are LNHDA and SQIVND (reference sequence). The CDR3 consists of 15 residues. V gave up 3 bases and J gave up 2 bases, with 10 bases separating them. CDR3 sequence reads: CASSMGGLNTGELFF. CDR3 DNA: TGTGCCAGTAGTATGGGTGGACTCAACACCGGGGAGCTGTTTTTT.

Concerning this clone itself: Relative to the germline gene, one junction end is altered; a read error may explain this. Distinct nucleotide sequences in the sample also encode this CDR3. The chain employs TRBV5-6 and TRBJ1-1, with 10 bases matching TRBD1. The CDR3 consists of 13 residues. CDR1 is SGHDT and CDR2 is YYEEEE in the germline V gene. This CDR3 is CASRLDRGTEAFF. CDR3 nucleotides: TGTGCCAGCAGATTGGACAGGGGGACTGAAGCTTTCTTT.

The chain couples TRBV10-3 to TRBJ1-1; unclear D gene. Trimming cost V 2 bases and J 5 bases, with 12 bases left between them. Germline V gene sequence: CDR1 ENHRY, CDR2 SYGVKD. CDR3 size: 14 residues. CDR3 loop: CAISEAHPRTEAFF. CDR3 in DNA: TGTGCCATCAGTGAGGCACACCCGAGGACTGAAGCTTTCTTT.

The gene calls are TRBV4-3 and TRBJ2-7; 9 bases align to TRBD1. Per germline, CDR1 LGHNA and CDR2 YSLEER. The V and J ends lost 0 bases and 5 bases, in that order; junction bases with no gene match: 8. CDR3 length: 16 amino acids. The CDR3 nucleotides are TGCGCCAGCAGCCAAGAAACCCCGGACAGGGGCCACGAGCAGTACTTC. It translates to CASSQETPDRGHEQYF.

The chain links TRBV11-3 to TRBJ2-2; D unresolved. CDR3 size: 14 residues. V was pared by 2 bases and J by 1 base, with 5 bases between. Germline CDR1 is SGHNT and CDR2 is YENEEA. CDR3 nucleotide sequence: TGTGCCAGCAGCTTAAAGCGGAACACCGGGGAGCTGTTTTTT. It is translated as CASSLKRNTGELFF.